These 12 T cell receptor beta chains were sequenced from one sample in a study of cytomegalovirus exposure and HLA in healthy donors. The PCR contained 60 Vbeta and 13 Jbeta primers. Here immunoSEQ multiplex PCR was the method, and the copy in TCRdb shows in-frame clones only, minus some. The data show around 180,000 clones, roughly 70% seen once. Sequenced material: PBMCs. Receptors originate from a girl aged 10-17 years in good health and CMV-seronegative.

The chain is built from TRBV5-4 and TRBJ2-1, with a weak D call TRBD1 (5 bases). The CDR3 spans 13 residues. CDR1 SGHNT and CDR2 YYREEE come from the germline V gene (reference sequence). The ends were cut back, 2 bases at V and 8 bases at J, with 11 bases in the middle. This CDR3 is CASSFGRADEQFF. DNA of the CDR3: TGTGCCAGCAGCTTTGGCAGGGCTGATGAGCAGTTCTTC.

The chain links TRBV6-6 to TRBJ1-1; 8 nucleotides match TRBD1. CDR1 and CDR2 (germline): MNHNY, SVGAGI (reference sequence). The CDR3 covers 12 residues. V was pared by 4 bases and J by 12 bases, with 7 bases of the junction left unmatched. CDR3 coding DNA: TGTGCCAGCAGTTTCCAGGACAGGGAGACTTTCTTT. It encodes CASSFQDRETFF.

V gene TRBV5-1 combines with J gene TRBJ2-3, with 14 nucleotides matching TRBD2. From germline, CDR1 is SGHRS and CDR2 YFSETQ. J gave up 0 bases and V 7 bases, and 4 bases lay outside the gene matches. The length of the CDR3 is 16 residues. The CDR3 sequence is CASGGLAGGSTDTQYF. The CDR3, as DNA: TGCGCCAGCGGTGGACTAGCGGGGGGAAGCACAGATACGCAGTATTTT.

This clone was observed a handful of times. The V and J genes are TRBV7-8 and TRBJ2-1, with D hard to call. The CDR3 contains 15 residues. The V end was cut by 2 bases, the J end by 5 bases, with 13 bases between. From germline, CDR1 is SGHVS and CDR2 FQNEAQ. CDR3 amino acids: CASSLRSLLHNEQFF. Here the CDR3 DNA reads TGTGCCAGCAGCTTACGTTCTCTTCTCCACAATGAGCAGTTCTTC.

This CDR3 reads CASTSGQRNTGELFF. The DNA of the CDR3 is TGTGCCAGCACCTCGGGACAGAGGAACACCGGGGAGCTGTTTTTT. The chain combines TRBV7-2 with TRBJ2-2; 7 bases are a match to TRBD1. Looked up from germline, CDR1 is SGHTA and CDR2 is FQGNSA. The CDR3 extends over 15 amino acids. Trimming at V came to 7 bases and at J to 1 base, leaving 6 bases not matched to a gene.

The chain has TRBV19 and TRBJ1-5, with 8 bases that match TRBD1. Trimming took 3 bases from V and 8 from J; bases not matched to a gene: 6. The germline V gene has CDR1 LNHDA and CDR2 SQIVND (reference sequence). This CDR3 comprises 14 residues. Here the CDR3 reads CASSIGQGREPQHF. In DNA form, the CDR3 reads TGTGCCAGTAGTATTGGACAGGGTCGGGAGCCCCAGCATTTT.

The V gene is TRBV7-3, the J gene TRBJ1-5; tentatively, D is TRBD1 (6 bases). V lost 5 bases to trimming and J lost 6 bases, with 14 bases between them. The CDR3 extends over 14 amino acids. Looked up from germline, CDR1 is SGHTA and CDR2 is FQGTGA. As DNA, the CDR3 is TGTGCCAGCAGCCCGAGGGGGGGGAGTCAGCCCCAGCATTTT. It yields the protein CASSPRGGSQPQHF.

In DNA form, the CDR3 reads TGTGCCATCAGTGAGGCACCCACACTAGCAACTAATGAAAAACTGTTTTTT. This sequence encodes CAISEAPTLATNEKLFF. This chain links TRBV10-3 with TRBJ1-4; D uncertain. V lost 2 bases and J lost 0, with 13 bases in between. Germline values: CDR1 ENHRY, CDR2 SYGVKD. The CDR3 loop spans 17 amino acids.

This chain joins TRBV15 and TRBJ1-1, with no clear D. Germline V gene lookup returns CDR1 LNHNV and CDR2 YYDKDF (reference sequence). Trimming left V 0 bases short and J 6 bases short, with 11 bases between. This CDR3 comprises 14 residues. The CDR3 DNA sequence: TGTGCCACCAGCAGAGAGGGGAGTTATTCTGAAGCTTTCTTT. Translation gives CATSREGSYSEAFF.

The chain joins TRBV6-1 to TRBJ1-4, with a weak D call TRBD1 (6 bases). Trimming shortened V by 6 bases and J by 13 bases, and 21 bases separated the two germline ends. The V gene's germline CDR1 is MNHNS and CDR2 SASEGT. The CDR3 runs 14 residues. CDR3 sequence (DNA): TGTGCCAGCAGCCTCGACCTAGGGCGAGGGGGACTGTTTTTT. It specifies CASSLDLGRGGLFF.

V and J are TRBV5-1 and TRBJ1-1; D possibly corresponds to TRBD1 (6 bases). V lost 3 bases, J lost 6 bases, and 15 bases lay in between. Germline CDR1 reads SGHRS; CDR2 reads YFSETQ. The CDR3 is 14 amino acids. The CDR3 reads CASSSQQGRAEAFF. The DNA for the CDR3 is TGCGCCAGCAGCTCCCAACAGGGAAGGGCTGAAGCTTTCTTT.

The chain employs TRBV6-5 and TRBJ2-5; possible D gene TRBD1, 6 bases. TRBJ2-7 matches the DNA end more closely, so the J call is doubtful. Germline V gene lookup returns CDR1 MNHEY and CDR2 SVGAGI. The CDR3 spans 14 residues. In DNA form, the CDR3 reads TGTGCCAGCGCCCTCCCCGGACAGCCCTACGAGCAGTACTTC. Translation gives CASALPGQPYEQYF.